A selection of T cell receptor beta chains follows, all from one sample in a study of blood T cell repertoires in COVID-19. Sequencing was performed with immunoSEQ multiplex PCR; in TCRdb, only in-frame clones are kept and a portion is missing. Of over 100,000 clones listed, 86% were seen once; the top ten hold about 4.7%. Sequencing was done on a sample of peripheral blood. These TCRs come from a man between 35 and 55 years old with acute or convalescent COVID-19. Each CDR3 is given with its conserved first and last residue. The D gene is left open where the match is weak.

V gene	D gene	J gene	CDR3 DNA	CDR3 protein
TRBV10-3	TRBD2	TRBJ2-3	TGTGCCATCAGTGCGACACTAGCGGGAGGGCCTGGGGGGAGCACAGATACGCAGTATTTT	CAISATLAGGPGGSTDTQYF
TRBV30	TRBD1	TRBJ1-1	TGTGCCTGGAGTCCCCGGGACAGGGGGTGGACTGAAGCTTTCTTT	CAWSPRDRGWTEAFF
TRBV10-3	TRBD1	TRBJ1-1	TGTGCCGCAGCCAGACAGGGGGCCGGTGTCATGAACACTGAAGCTTTCTTT	CAAARQGAGVMNTEAFF
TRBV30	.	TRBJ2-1	TGTGCCTGTGCACCGGGAGAATGGAATGAGCAGTTCTTC	CACAPGEWNEQFF
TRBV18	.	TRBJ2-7	TGTGCCAGCTCATGGGGGACAGCGGGCTACGAGCAGTACTTC	CASSWGTAGYEQYF
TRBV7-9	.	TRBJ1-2	TGTGCCAGCAGCAGCTGGACAGCGACTAACTATGGCTACACCTTC	CASSSWTATNYGYTF
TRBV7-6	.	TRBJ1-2	TGTGCCAGCAGCTTAGTTAGAGGCAGAACCTATGGCTACACCTTC	CASSLVRGRTYGYTF
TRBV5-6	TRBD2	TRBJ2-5	TGTGCCAGCACCCTGGGGAGTAGCGGGGGAGAGACCCAGTACTTC	CASTLGSSGGETQYF
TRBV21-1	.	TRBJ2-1	TGTGCCAGCAGCCCTGCTAGGTGGCATGAGCAGTTCTTC	CASSPARWHEQFF
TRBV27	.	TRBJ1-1	TGTGCCAGCAGTTTGGAGGGAAGGGGCACTGAAGCTTTCTTT	CASSLEGRGTEAFF
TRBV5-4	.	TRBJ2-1	TGTGCCAGCAGCGGCAGCGGCCTCTCCTACAATGAGCAGTTCTTC	CASSGSGLSYNEQFF
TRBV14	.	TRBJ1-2	TGTGCCAGCAGCCAGGGATTACAGGGAGCCTATGGCTACACCTTC	CASSQGLQGAYGYTF